The present TCR beta chain was sequenced within a study of CD8+ T cells in alopecia areata. The CDR3 length is 13 residues. Losses at the gene ends were 2 bases for V and 2 bases for J; bases not matched to a gene: 0. Per germline, CDR1 SQVTM and CDR2 ANQGSEA. Extracted RNA was reverse transcribed, and the resulting cDNA served as sequencing template. The protocol was immunoSEQ multiplex PCR, while the TCRdb copy is restricted to in-frame clones and leaves out a portion. The sample contains fewer than 200,000 clones, 67% of which appear only once. This receptor was obtained from a human donor with alopecia areata. Here the sequenced sample was CD8+ T cells sorted from blood, taken at week 0. This chain uses TRBV29-1 with TRBJ2-1, with 7 bases identical to TRBD2. The CDR3 reads CSVESGTYNEQFF. The CDR3 coding sequence is TGCAGCGTTGAAAGCGGGACCTACAATGAGCAGTTCTTC.